Below are 26 T cell receptor beta chains sequenced from a single sample in a study of metastatic and nonmetastatic thyroid tumors (dated by TCRdb to about 2020). The library was prepared using PCR. Instrument on record: Illumina HiSeq 4000. TCRdb reprocessed the public reads (quality trimming at Q25 with fastp, clone calling with MiXCR) and kept in-frame beta chains. This sample lists roughly 17,000 clones; roughly 29% were detected once. Clones ranked in the top ten supply 25% of the sample. No treatment had been received by any patient before thyroid surgery. The sequenced sample consisted of tumor tissue. These TCRs come from a male donor with papillary thyroid cancer or a benign thyroid nodule (not recorded which). Some clones in this sample may be carry-over from other donors' samples.

This clone occurred many times. The rearrangement links TRBV11-3 to TRBJ1-5; D gene unclear. The CDR3 is made up of 16 amino acids. Trimming removed 0 bases from V and 2 bases from J, with 11 bases in between. The V gene's germline CDR1 is SGHNT and CDR2 YENEEA. CDR3 bases: TGTGCCAGCAGCTTAGACCGAGGGCAGGGCAATCAGCCCCAGCATTTT. It translates to CASSLDRGQGNQPQHF.

The genes are TRBV14 and TRBJ2-6; no definite D call. The CDR3 spans 20 residues. CDR1 is SGHDN, CDR2 FVKESK, per germline. Trimming took off 4 bases at V and 1 base at J, with 23 bases between the two ends. CDR3 in DNA: TGTGCCAGCAGCCCTTCTCCCGAACTCAATGGCCCTTCTGGGGCCAACGTCCTGACTTTC. Translation gives CASSPSPELNGPSGANVLTF.

This clone occurred many times. The rearrangement uses TRBV20-1 and TRBJ1-2, with TRBD1 matching over 8 bases. V lost 0 bases to trimming and J lost 7 bases; unmatched junction nucleotides: 13. Germline V CDR1 and CDR2: DFQATT, SNEGSKA (reference sequence). The CDR3 is 16 amino acids. The CDR3 is CSARDPREGRGLGYTF. The CDR3 nucleotides read TGCAGTGCTAGAGATCCGAGAGAAGGCAGGGGGCTTGGCTACACCTTC.

This clone has just a few counts. The V call is TRBV19, the J call TRBJ1-6; unclear D gene. CDR1 LNHDA and CDR2 SQIVND come from the germline V gene (reference sequence). V lost 6 bases and J lost 7, with 13 bases in between. The CDR3 has 14 residues. The CDR3 region is CASRGPTINSPLHF. The CDR3 bases are TGTGCCAGTAGAGGACCAACTATAAATTCACCCCTCCACTTT.

The CDR3: CSARDRGGNQPQHF. The CDR3 nucleotides are TGCAGTGCTAGAGATCGAGGGGGCAATCAGCCCCAGCATTTT. The chain employs TRBV20-1 and TRBJ1-5, with TRBD1 as a possible D gene (5 bases). Between the trimmed V and J ends, which lost 0 bases and 2 bases, there was a span of 8 bases. This CDR3 has 14 amino acids. In germline, CDR1 is DFQATT, CDR2 SNEGSKA (reference sequence).

This clone was seen ten or more times. With a much larger clone just one base away, this may be a read error. The chain uses TRBV6-4 and TRBJ2-3; perhaps TRBD2 as D (7 bases). Germline lookup yields CDR1 MRHNA and CDR2 SNTAGT. CDR3 size: 18 residues. The V gene lost 0 bases and the J gene lost 5 bases, with 21 bases spanning the gap. The CDR3 loop reads CASSDSPGTNGGLDTQYF. The CDR3 nucleotides read TGTGCCAGCAGTGACTCCCCCGGGACTAACGGGGGGCTAGATACGCAGTATTTT.

This clone was counted many times. The chain is built from TRBV2 and TRBJ1-4; TRBD1 aligns across 7 bases. The CDR3 contains 13 residues. The V gene end was trimmed by 6 bases and the J gene end by 10 bases; junction bases not matched to a gene: 8. Germline V gene sequence: CDR1 SNHLY, CDR2 FYNNEI. Here the CDR3 DNA reads TGTGCCAGCAGCCGCGGACAGGAACGAAAACTGTTTTTT. Residues: CASSRGQERKLFF.

In its sample, this clone ranks as medium-sized. The CDR3 sequence is CSARTSGGSTDTQYF. CDR3 bases: TGCAGTGCTAGGACTAGCGGGGGAAGCACAGATACGCAGTATTTT. The chain joins TRBV20-1 to TRBJ2-3; 12 bases match TRBD2. Germline CDR1 is DFQATT and CDR2 is SNEGSKA (reference sequence). The CDR3 runs to 15 residues. After removal of 3 bases from V and 0 bases from J, the junction contained 1 base not matched to a gene.

This clone was recorded many times. The J gene is TRBJ2-6, the V gene TRBV5-1, with 9 bases matching TRBD1. With 1 base clipped from V and 3 bases from J, the junction kept 2 bases outside the gene matches. Germline assignment: CDR1 SGHRS and CDR2 YFSETQ. The CDR3 contains 16 residues. Here the CDR3 DNA reads TGCGCCAGCAGCTTGACAGGGGGCAGTGGGGCCAACGTCCTGACTTTC. This gives the protein CASSLTGGSGANVLTF. Looking up the rest from reference TRBV5-1 and TRBJ2-6 gives the full variable domain: KAGVTQTPRYLIKTRGQQVTLSCSPISGHRSVSWYQQTPGQGLQFLFEYFSETQRNKGNFPGRFSGRQFSNSRSEMNVSTLELGDSALYLCASSLTGGSGANVLTFGAGSRLTVL.

With regard to this clone: Likely a read error: the CDR3 ends without its conserved phenylalanine or tryptophan. The genes are TRBV6-2 or TRBV6-3 and TRBJ1-5, with no clear D. The V end was cut by 2 bases, the J end by 3 bases, with 8 bases between. CDR1 and CDR2 (germline): MNHEY, SVGEGT. The CDR3 consists of 14 residues. The CDR3 DNA is TGTGCCAGCAGTTACGTGCCCCTCAATCAGCCCCAGCATTAT. It translates to CASSYVPLNQPQHY.

This clone was counted at least ten times. Relative to the germline gene, one junction end is altered; a read error may explain this. This rearrangement joins TRBV6-6 to TRBJ2-2, with D maybe TRBD2 (5 bases). The CDR3 loop spans 15 amino acids. Per the germline V gene, CDR1 is MNHNY and CDR2 is SVGAGI (reference sequence). This chain's CDR3 is CASSYSTGGTGELFF. CDR3 in DNA: TGTGCCAGCAGTTACTCGACCGGTGGAACCGGGGAGTTGTTTTTT.

This clone is categorized as medium-sized. J is TRBJ2-2 and V is TRBV5-1; D is tentatively TRBD1 or TRBD2 (5 bases each). V gave up 3 bases and J gave up 1 base, with 10 bases separating them. CDR1 and CDR2 (germline): SGHRS, YFSETQ. The CDR3 is 15 residues long. The CDR3 here is CASSWGTVNTGELFF. CDR3 in DNA: TGCGCCAGCAGCTGGGGGACGGTGAACACCGGGGAGCTGTTTTTT.

Judged by abundance, this clone is medium-sized. The V gene is TRBV7-9, the J gene TRBJ2-7; tentative D call: TRBD1 (6 bases). The CDR3 consists of 15 residues. Germline CDR1 SEHNR, CDR2 FQNEAQ (reference sequence). Trimming cost V 4 bases and J 4 bases, with 17 bases left between them. The CDR3: CASSSDRTGSYEQYF. CDR3 nucleotide sequence: TGTGCCAGCAGCTCAGACAGGACGGGGTCGTACGAGCAGTACTTC.

The genes are TRBV30 and TRBJ1-1; weak D call: TRBD1 (6 bases). The CDR3 is 13 amino acids. Germline CDR1 reads GTSNPN; CDR2 reads SVGIG (reference sequence). Trimming pared 4 bases from V and 5 bases from J, leaving 14 bases between. The CDR3, as DNA: TGTGCCTGGACGAGGACAGTGGGGACTGAAGCTTTCTTT. Encoded protein: CAWTRTVGTEAFF.

In this sample, this clone turned up many times. The chain employs TRBV6-1 and TRBJ2-3; 9 bases agree with TRBD2. CDR1 is MNHNS, CDR2 SASEGT, per germline. Trimming cost V 3 bases and J 1 base; bases outside gene matches: 2. The CDR3 has 15 residues. The CDR3 DNA is TGTGCCAGCAGTGAGGTAGCGGGAGGCACAGATACGCAGTATTTT. This translates into CASSEVAGGTDTQYF.

The chain has TRBV29-1 and TRBJ1-1, with D maybe TRBD1 (6 bases). The CDR3 loop spans 15 amino acids. Trimming cost V 4 bases and J 8 bases, with 23 bases left between them. The germline gives CDR1 SQVTM, CDR2 ANQGSEA. For the CDR3, the DNA is TGCAGCGTTGGAGACCCGGGACATAAATGGACAGAAGCTTTCTTT. Protein product: CSVGDPGHKWTEAFF. The whole variable domain, remainder taken from reference TRBV29-1 and TRBJ1-1, is SAVISQKPSRDICQRGTSLTIQCQVDSQVTMMFWYRQQPGQSLTLIATANQGSEATYESGFVIDKFPISRPNLTFSTLTVSNMSPEDSSIYLCSVGDPGHKWTEAFFGQGTRLTVV.

This clone occurred a few times. This chain uses TRBV12-3 or TRBV12-4 with TRBJ2-4; 8 bases are shared with TRBD2. The CDR3 is 13 residues long. V shed 6 bases and J 7 bases; nucleotides not matched to a gene: 5. The CDR3 spells CASSPTGGNIQYF. In DNA, the CDR3 is TGTGCCAGCAGCCCTACGGGAGGGAACATTCAGTACTTC.

This clone was seen at least ten times. Mismatch with germline at one junction end may stem from a read error. The rearrangement uses TRBV4-1 and TRBJ2-3; no reliable D call. Germline V CDR1 and CDR2: MGHRA, YSYEKL. CDR3 length: 14 amino acids. DNA of the CDR3: TGCGCCAGCAGCAAAGAGGTACGAACAGATACGCAGTATTTT. Translated: CASSKEVRTDTQYF.

With respect to this clone: Without the conserved terminal phenylalanine or tryptophan, this CDR3 likely stems from a read error. The DNA is omitted, as the CDR3 cannot be located on it reliably, and the CDR3 follows TCRdb's listing. The chain uses TRBV7-8 and TRBJ1-3; the tabulated D call, TRBD1, remains unverified against the DNA. CDR1 and CDR2 (germline): SGHVS, FQNEAQ. 17 amino acids form the CDR3, both terminal residues included. CDR3 residues: CASIFQAAWSSGNTLYL.

The count of this clone is one. V gene TRBV5-4 combines with J gene TRBJ1-1, with 8 bases lining up with TRBD1. Unmatched junction bases numbered 7, after V lost 1 base and J lost 5 bases. The CDR3 is made up of 15 amino acids. Germline loops: CDR1 SGHNT, CDR2 YYREEE (reference sequence). CDR3 protein: CASSLRTGSGTEAFF. The DNA of the CDR3 is TGTGCCAGCAGCTTGCGGACAGGGTCGGGTACTGAAGCTTTCTTT.

Comment on this clone: At one end, the junction sequence differs from germline, possibly due to a read error. The rearrangement uses TRBV5-1 and TRBJ2-3; D not certain. This CDR3 spans 15 amino acids. Germline values: CDR1 SGHRS, CDR2 YFSETQ. CDR3 sequence: CSSSVGSGFTDTQYF. The CDR3 nucleotides read TGCTCCAGCAGTGTAGGGTCAGGCTTTACGGATACGCAGTATTTT.

This clone occurred many times. The chain carries TRBV7-9 and TRBJ1-6; unclear D gene. The V gene's germline CDR1 is SEHNR and CDR2 FQNEAQ (reference sequence). This CDR3 spans 15 amino acids. The V end lost 7 bases, the J end lost 3 bases, and 13 bases lay between the germline ends. CDR3: CASNPMESYNSPLHF. CDR3 coding DNA: TGTGCCAGCAATCCGATGGAAAGCTATAATTCACCCCTCCACTTT. The full variable domain, with the rest looked up from reference TRBV7-9 and TRBJ1-6, is DTGVSQNPRHKITKRGQNVTFRCDPISEHNRLYWYRQTLGQGPEFLTYFQNEAQLEKSRLLSDRFSAERPKGSFSTLEIQRTEQGDSAMYLCASNPMESYNSPLHFGNGTRLTVT.

At least ten counts were recorded for this clone. This rearrangement joins TRBV28 to TRBJ2-3; D possibly uses TRBD1 or TRBD2 (5 bases each). V was trimmed by 6 bases and J by 2 bases, leaving 15 bases between them. The germline CDR1 and CDR2 sequences are MDHEN and SYDVKM. This CDR3 has 15 residues. CDR3 nucleotides: TGTGCCAGCAGCCTACCCAGCGGACACACAGATACGCAGTATTTT. Its translation is CASSLPSGHTDTQYF.

By share, this clone ranks as medium-sized (0.01 to 0.1%). Other DNA sequences from this sample encode an identical CDR3 as well. The CDR3 spells CASSLGGNTEAFF. CDR3 coding DNA: TGCGCCAGCAGCTTGGGCGGGAACACTGAAGCTTTCTTT. The J gene is TRBJ1-1, the V gene TRBV5-1; D is undetermined. Deletions cut 0 bases from V and 1 base from J, with 4 bases between. Germline V CDR1 and CDR2: SGHRS, YFSETQ. CDR3 length: 13 residues. Complete variable domain (other parts from reference TRBV5-1 and TRBJ1-1): KAGVTQTPRYLIKTRGQQVTLSCSPISGHRSVSWYQQTPGQGLQFLFEYFSETQRNKGNFPGRFSGRQFSNSRSEMNVSTLELGDSALYLCASSLGGNTEAFFGQGTRLTVV.

This clone has ten or more counts. The V and J genes are TRBV6-1 and TRBJ2-1; 8 positions agree with TRBD2. In germline, CDR1 is MNHNS, CDR2 SASEGT. The CDR3 covers 13 residues. J lost 7 bases, V lost 11 bases, and 10 bases had no gene match. This CDR3 is CAATPGGGNEQFF. The CDR3 nucleotides read TGTGCCGCCACGCCGGGAGGGGGGAATGAGCAGTTCTTC.

The rearrangement uses TRBV27 and TRBJ2-1; D possibly corresponds to TRBD2 (6 bases). This CDR3 is built from 15 residues. Germline CDR1 is MNHEY and CDR2 is SMNVEV (reference sequence). Trimming took 3 bases from V and 5 from J, leaving 14 bases between them. Here the CDR3 DNA reads TGTGCCAGCAGTTTCGGAGGGCAGTCCCACAATGAGCAGTTCTTC. This translates into CASSFGGQSHNEQFF.